Listed below are T cell receptor beta chains from one sample, sequenced in a study of cytomegalovirus exposure and HLA in healthy donors. The assay was immunoSEQ multiplex PCR, and TCRdb's table has in-frame clones only and misses some. Altogether under 150,000 clones are present, 81% being singletons, with the ten largest covering under 5%. Sequencing was performed on PBMCs. These receptor sequences come from a woman in her 30s in good health and CMV-seronegative. Each CDR3 is given with its conserved first and last residue. Where a row states a size, it is once, few, many or the class of an expanded clone; other rows omit it.

V gene	clone size	J gene	CDR3 protein
TRBV11-2	once	TRBJ2-3	CASSSPPRGGGTDTQYF
TRBV9	-	TRBJ2-3	CASSVEGLAGIFTDTQYF
TRBV4-2	-	TRBJ2-3	CASSQTSSLAGGEYF
TRBV21-1	-	TRBJ1-2	CASSTRWGDYGYTF
TRBV28	-	TRBJ1-3	CASSLLTTGNTIYF
TRBV27	-	TRBJ2-3	CASSSGLARDTQYF
TRBV7-2	once	TRBJ2-2	CASGRNTGELFF
TRBV6-6	-	TRBJ2-1	CASSPARLAGEGEQFF
TRBV2	-	TRBJ2-7	CASGTSVGSYEQYF
TRBV27	-	TRBJ2-7	CASSSRLAGVYEQYF
TRBV5-5	-	TRBJ1-5	CASSLGARADNQPQHF
TRBV19	-	TRBJ1-2	CASSIMTGTSGYTF
TRBV11-2	-	TRBJ2-3	CASSYRRRVGADTQYF
TRBV28	few	TRBJ2-1	CASSLISYEQFF
TRBV27	-	TRBJ2-6	CASSFRTGGSGANVLTF
TRBV28	-	TRBJ2-3	CASRQDRTLVPTQYF
TRBV19	-	TRBJ1-1	CASSQRTIGGTEAFF
TRBV7-9	-	TRBJ2-7	CASSFGPGGSYEQYF
TRBV7-9	-	TRBJ2-2	CSSSLGRGSANTGELFF
TRBV27	-	TRBJ2-1	CASSPRTPLAGEYNEQFF
TRBV28	few	TRBJ1-4	CASSLLMLEQGKLFF
TRBV4-1	-	TRBJ2-5	CASSPTGDQETQYF
TRBV19	-	TRBJ1-2	CASRIGGADSYGYTF
TRBV5-4	once	TRBJ1-2	CASREGQGALYGYTF
TRBV28	-	TRBJ1-4	CASSPTGRLQKLFF